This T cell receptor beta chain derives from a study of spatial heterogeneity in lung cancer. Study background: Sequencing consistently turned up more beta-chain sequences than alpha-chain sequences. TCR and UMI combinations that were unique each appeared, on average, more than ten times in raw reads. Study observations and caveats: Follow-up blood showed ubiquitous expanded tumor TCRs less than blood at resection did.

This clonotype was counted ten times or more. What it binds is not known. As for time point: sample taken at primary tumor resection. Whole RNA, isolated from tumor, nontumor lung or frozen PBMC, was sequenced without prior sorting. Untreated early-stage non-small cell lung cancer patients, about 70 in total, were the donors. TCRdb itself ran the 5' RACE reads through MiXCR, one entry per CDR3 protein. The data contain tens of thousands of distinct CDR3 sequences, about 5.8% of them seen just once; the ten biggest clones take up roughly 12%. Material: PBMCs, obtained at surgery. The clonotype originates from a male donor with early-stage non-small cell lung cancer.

The CDR3 reads CASSMGRGLGFQETQYF. CDR3 in DNA: TGCGCCAGCAGTATGGGGAGGGGCCTGGGCTTCCAAGAGACCCAGTACTTC. The J gene is TRBJ2-5, the V gene TRBV10-2, with TRBD2 identical over 7 bases. V was clipped by 5 bases and J by 1 base; unmatched bases: 13. Germline V gene lookup returns CDR1 WSHSY and CDR2 SAAADI. CDR3 length: 17 residues.